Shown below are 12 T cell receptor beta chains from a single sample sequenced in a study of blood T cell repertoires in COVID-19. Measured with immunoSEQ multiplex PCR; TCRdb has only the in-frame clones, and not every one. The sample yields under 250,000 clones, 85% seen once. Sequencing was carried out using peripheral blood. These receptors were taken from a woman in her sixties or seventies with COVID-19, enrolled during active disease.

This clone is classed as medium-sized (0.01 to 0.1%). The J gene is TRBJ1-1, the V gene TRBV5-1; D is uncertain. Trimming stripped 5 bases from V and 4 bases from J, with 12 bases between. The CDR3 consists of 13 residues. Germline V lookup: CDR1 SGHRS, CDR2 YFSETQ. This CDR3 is CASRERELTEAFF. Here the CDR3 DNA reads TGCGCCAGCAGGGAAAGGGAGCTCACTGAAGCTTTCTTT.

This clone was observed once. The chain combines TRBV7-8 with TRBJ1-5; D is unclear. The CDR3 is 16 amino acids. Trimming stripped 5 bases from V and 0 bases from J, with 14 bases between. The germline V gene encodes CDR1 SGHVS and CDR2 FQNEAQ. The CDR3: CASSPLAGYSNQPQHF. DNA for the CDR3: TGTGCCAGCAGCCCCCTCGCGGGGTATAGCAATCAGCCCCAGCATTTT.

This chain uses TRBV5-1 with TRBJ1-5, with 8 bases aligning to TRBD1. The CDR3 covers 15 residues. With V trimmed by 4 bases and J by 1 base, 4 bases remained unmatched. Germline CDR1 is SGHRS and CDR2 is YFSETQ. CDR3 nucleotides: TGCGCCAGCAGCGAAACAGGGGGAAGCAATCAGCCCCAGCATTTT. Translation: CASSETGGSNQPQHF.

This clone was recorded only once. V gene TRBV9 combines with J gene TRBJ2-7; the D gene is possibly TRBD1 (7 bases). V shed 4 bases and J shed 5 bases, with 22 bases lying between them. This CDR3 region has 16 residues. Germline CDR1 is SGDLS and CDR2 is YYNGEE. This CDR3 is CASSLNWGAGGHEQYF. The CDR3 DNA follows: TGTGCCAGCAGCCTCAACTGGGGGGCAGGGGGTCACGAGCAGTACTTC.

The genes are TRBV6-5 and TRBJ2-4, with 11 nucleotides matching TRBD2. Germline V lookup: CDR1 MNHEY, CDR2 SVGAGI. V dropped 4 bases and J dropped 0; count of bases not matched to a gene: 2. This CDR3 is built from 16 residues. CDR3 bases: TGTGCCAGCAGTTTAACTAGCGGGGGAGCCAAAAACATTCAGTACTTC. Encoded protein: CASSLTSGGAKNIQYF.

The CDR3 is CASSLGLAGGGQETQYF. Written as DNA, the CDR3 is TGTGCCAGCAGCTTAGGACTAGCGGGGGGAGGACAAGAGACCCAGTACTTC. The V call is TRBV7-6, the J call TRBJ2-5; 13 positions match TRBD2. Trimming took 1 base from V and 2 from J; bases not matched to a gene: 4. Germline V gene lookup returns CDR1 SGHVS and CDR2 FNYEAQ. CDR3 length: 17 amino acids.

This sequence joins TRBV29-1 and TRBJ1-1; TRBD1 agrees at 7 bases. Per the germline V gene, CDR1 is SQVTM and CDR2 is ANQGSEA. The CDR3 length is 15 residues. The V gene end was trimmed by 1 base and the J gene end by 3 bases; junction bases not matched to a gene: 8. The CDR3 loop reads CSVEAGQRIYTEAFF. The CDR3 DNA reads TGCAGCGTTGAAGCGGGACAGCGAATTTACACTGAAGCTTTCTTT.

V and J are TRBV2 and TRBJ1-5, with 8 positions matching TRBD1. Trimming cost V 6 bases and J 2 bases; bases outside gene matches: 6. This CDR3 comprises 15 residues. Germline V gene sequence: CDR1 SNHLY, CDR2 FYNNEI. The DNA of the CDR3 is TGTGCCAGCAGGGGTGACAGGGGAGGCAATCAGCCCCAGCATTTT. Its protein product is CASRGDRGGNQPQHF.

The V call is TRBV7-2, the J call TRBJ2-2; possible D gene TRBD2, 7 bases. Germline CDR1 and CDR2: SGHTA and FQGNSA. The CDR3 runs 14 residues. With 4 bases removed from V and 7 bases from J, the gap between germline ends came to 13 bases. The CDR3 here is CASSSRGAVGELFF. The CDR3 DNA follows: TGTGCCAGCAGCTCCCGGGGGGCTGTCGGGGAGCTGTTTTTT.

CDR3: CASSEAGGRGRTYEQYF. The CDR3 DNA is TGTGCCAGCAGTGAAGCGGGCGGCAGGGGGAGGACCTACGAGCAGTACTTC. The chain recombines TRBV2 with TRBJ2-7; TRBD1 is a possible D gene (7 bases). Trimming left V 0 bases short and J 2 bases short, with 17 bases between. The CDR3 is made up of 17 amino acids. The germline V gene has CDR1 SNHLY and CDR2 FYNNEI.

The chain's CDR3 is CASSPLGTGVYGYTF. The CDR3 DNA reads as TGTGCCAGCAGTCCCCTCGGGACAGGGGTCTATGGCTACACCTTC. The V gene is TRBV6-1, the J gene TRBJ1-2, with 10 bases matching TRBD1. Germline V gives CDR1 MNHNS, CDR2 SASEGT. Trimming removed 5 bases from V and 4 bases from J; junction bases left unmatched: 7. The CDR3 sequence is 15 residues long.

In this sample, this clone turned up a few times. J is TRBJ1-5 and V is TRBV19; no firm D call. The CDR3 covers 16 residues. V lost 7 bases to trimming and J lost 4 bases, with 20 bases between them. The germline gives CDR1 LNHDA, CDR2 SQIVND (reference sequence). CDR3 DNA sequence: TGTGCCAGTATCCCAAGGTCTGCGGGCGCGAATCAGCCCCAGCATTTT. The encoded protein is CASIPRSAGANQPQHF.